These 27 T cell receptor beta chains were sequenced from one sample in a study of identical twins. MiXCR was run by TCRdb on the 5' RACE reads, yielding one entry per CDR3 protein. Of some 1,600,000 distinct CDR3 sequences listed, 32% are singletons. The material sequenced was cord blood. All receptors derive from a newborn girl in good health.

The CDR3 nucleotides read TGTGCCAGCAGCTCCCCCACTAGCGGGAGTAAAGATACGCAGTATTTT. This codes for CASSSPTSGSKDTQYF. The chain carries TRBV7-9 and TRBJ2-3, with TRBD2 matching 11 bases. Germline values: CDR1 SEHNR, CDR2 FQNEAQ (reference sequence). The CDR3 covers 16 residues. V was clipped by 4 bases and J by 5 bases; unmatched bases: 8.

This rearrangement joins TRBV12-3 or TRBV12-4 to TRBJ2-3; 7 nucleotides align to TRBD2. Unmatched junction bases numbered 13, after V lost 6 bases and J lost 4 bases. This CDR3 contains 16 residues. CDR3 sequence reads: CASSPILRERADTQYF. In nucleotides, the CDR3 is TGTGCCAGCAGCCCTATACTGCGGGAGCGGGCAGATACGCAGTATTTT.

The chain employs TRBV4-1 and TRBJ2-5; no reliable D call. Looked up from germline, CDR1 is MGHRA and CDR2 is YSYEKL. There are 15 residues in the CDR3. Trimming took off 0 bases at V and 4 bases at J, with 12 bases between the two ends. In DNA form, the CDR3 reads TGCGCCAGCAGCCAAGATTCAACGGGTGGAGAGACCCAGTACTTC. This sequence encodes CASSQDSTGGETQYF.

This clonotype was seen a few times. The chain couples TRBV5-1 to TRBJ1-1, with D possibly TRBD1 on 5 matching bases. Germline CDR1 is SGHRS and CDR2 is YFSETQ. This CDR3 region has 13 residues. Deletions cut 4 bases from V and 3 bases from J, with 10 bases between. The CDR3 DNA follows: TGCGCCAGCAGCCAGGACACCCACACTGAAGCTTTCTTT. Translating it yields CASSQDTHTEAFF.

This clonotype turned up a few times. The CDR3 here is CASSWAGASNYNEQFF. For the CDR3, the DNA is TGCGCCAGCAGCTGGGCAGGGGCTAGCAACTACAATGAGCAGTTCTTC. The V gene is TRBV5-1, the J gene TRBJ2-1, with D possibly being TRBD1 (6 bases). The V and J ends lost 3 bases and 3 bases respectively, with 16 bases between them. CDR1 and CDR2 from the germline V gene are SGHRS and YFSETQ. The CDR3 runs to 16 residues. The variable domain in full, completed from reference TRBV5-1 and TRBJ2-1, reads KAGVTQTPRYLIKTRGQQVTLSCSPISGHRSVSWYQQTPGQGLQFLFEYFSETQRNKGNFPGRFSGRQFSNSRSEMNVSTLELGDSALYLCASSWAGASNYNEQFFGPGTRLTVL.

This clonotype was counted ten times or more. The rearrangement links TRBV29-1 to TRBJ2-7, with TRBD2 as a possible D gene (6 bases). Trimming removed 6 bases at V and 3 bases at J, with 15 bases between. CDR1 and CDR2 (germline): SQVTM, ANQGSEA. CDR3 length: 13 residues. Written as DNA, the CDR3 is TGCAGCGTGGGGGGAGTCCAAGGCTACGAGCAGTACTTC. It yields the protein CSVGGVQGYEQYF.

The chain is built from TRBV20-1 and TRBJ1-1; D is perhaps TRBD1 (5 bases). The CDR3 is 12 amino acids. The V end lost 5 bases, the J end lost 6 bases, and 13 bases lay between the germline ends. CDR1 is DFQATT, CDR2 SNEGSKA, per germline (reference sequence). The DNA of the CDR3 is TGCAGTGCTTCACAGGTTGTCCCTGAAGCTTTCTTT. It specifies CSASQVVPEAFF.

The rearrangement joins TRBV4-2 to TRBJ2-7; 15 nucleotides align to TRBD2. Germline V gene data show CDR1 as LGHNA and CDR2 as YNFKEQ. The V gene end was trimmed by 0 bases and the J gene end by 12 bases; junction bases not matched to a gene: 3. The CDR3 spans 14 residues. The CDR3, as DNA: TGTGCCAGCAGCCAAGAGGGGACTAGCGGGAGGCCGTACTTC. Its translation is CASSQEGTSGRPYF.

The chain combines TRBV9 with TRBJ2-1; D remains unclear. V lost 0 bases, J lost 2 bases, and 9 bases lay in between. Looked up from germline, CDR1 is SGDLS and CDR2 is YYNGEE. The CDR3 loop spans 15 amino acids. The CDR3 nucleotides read TGTGCCAGCAGCGTAGTGGGTCGGCCCTACAATGAGCAGTTCTTC. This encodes CASSVVGRPYNEQFF.

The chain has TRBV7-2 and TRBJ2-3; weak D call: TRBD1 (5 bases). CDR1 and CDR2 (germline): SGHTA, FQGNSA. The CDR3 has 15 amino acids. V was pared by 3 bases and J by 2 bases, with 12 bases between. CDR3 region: CASSFWQGVTDTQYF. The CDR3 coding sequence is TGTGCCAGCAGCTTCTGGCAGGGCGTCACAGATACGCAGTATTTT.

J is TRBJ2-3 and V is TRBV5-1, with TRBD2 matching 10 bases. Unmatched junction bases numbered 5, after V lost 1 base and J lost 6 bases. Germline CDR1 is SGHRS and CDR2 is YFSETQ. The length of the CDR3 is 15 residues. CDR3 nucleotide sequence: TGCGCCAGCAGCTTGAGCGGGGGGGCGGACGATACGCAGTATTTT. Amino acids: CASSLSGGADDTQYF.

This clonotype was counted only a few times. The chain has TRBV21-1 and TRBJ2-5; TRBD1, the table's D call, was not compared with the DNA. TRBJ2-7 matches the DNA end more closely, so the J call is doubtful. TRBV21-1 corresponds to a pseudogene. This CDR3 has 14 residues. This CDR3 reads CASSYRDNPYEQYF. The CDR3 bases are TGTGCCAGCAGTTACCGGGACAATCCTTACGAGCAGTACTTC.

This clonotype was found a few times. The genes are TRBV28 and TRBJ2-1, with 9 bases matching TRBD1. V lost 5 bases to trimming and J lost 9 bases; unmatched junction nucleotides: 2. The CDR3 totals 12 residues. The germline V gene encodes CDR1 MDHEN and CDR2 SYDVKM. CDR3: CASSNRGREQFF. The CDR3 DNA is TGTGCCAGCAGTAACAGGGGGCGTGAGCAGTTCTTC.

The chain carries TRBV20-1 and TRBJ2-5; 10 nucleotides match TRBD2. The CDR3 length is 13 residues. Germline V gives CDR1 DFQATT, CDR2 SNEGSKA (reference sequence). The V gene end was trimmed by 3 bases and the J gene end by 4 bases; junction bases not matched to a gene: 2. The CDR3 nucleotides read TGCAGTGCTAGCTCTAGCGGGAGAGAGACCCAGTACTTC. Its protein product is CSASSSGRETQYF.

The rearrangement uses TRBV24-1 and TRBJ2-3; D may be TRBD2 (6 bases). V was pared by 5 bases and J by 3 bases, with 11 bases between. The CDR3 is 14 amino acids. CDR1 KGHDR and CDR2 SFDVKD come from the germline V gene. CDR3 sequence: CATSGEGGTDTQYF. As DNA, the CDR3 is TGTGCCACCAGTGGAGAGGGAGGAACAGATACGCAGTATTTT.

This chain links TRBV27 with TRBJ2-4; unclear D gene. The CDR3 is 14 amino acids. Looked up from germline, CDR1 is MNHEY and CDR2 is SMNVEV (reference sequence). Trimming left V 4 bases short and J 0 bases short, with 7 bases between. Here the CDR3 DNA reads TGTGCCAGCAGTTCGGTCTTAGCCAAAAACATTCAGTACTTC. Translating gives CASSSVLAKNIQYF.

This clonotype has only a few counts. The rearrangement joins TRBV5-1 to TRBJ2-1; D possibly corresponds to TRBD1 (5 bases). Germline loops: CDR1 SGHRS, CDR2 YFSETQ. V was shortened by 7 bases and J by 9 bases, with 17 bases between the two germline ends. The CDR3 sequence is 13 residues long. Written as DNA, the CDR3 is TGCGCCAGCGCCACGTCGGTTAGGGGTGAGCAGTTCTTC. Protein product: CASATSVRGEQFF.

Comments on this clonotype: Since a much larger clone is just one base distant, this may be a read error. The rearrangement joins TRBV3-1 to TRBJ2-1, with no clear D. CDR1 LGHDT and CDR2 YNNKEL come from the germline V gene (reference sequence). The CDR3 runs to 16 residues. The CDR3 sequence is CACSPRLSSSYNEQFF. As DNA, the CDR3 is TGTGCCTGCAGCCCAAGACTGTCTAGCTCCTACAATGAGCAGTTCTTC.

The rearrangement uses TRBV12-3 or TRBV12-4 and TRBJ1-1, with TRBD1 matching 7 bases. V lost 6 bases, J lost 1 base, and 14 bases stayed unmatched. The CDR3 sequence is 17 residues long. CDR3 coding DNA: TGTGCCAGCAGCCTTATTCCCGGCAGGGGGACGAACACTGAAGCTTTCTTT. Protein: CASSLIPGRGTNTEAFF.

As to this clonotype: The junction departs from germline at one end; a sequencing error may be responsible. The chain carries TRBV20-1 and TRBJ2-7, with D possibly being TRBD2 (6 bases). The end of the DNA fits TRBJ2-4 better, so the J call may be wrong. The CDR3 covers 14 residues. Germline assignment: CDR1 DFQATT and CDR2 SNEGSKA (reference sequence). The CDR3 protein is CGARAGPQGFIQYF. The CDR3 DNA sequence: TGCGGTGCTAGAGCGGGTCCCCAAGGGTTCATTCAGTACTTC.

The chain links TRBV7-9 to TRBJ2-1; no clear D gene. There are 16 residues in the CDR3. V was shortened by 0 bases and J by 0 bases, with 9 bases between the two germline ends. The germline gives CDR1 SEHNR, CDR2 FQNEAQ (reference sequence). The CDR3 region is CASSLAVLNSYNEQFF. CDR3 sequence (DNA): TGTGCCAGCAGCTTAGCAGTCTTAAACTCCTACAATGAGCAGTTCTTC.

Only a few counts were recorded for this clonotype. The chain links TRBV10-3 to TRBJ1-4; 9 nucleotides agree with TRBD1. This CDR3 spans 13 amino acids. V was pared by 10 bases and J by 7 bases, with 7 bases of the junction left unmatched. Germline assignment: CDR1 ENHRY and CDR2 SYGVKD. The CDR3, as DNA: TGTGCCACCACGGGGACAGGGTCTGAAAAACTGTTTTTT. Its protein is CATTGTGSEKLFF.

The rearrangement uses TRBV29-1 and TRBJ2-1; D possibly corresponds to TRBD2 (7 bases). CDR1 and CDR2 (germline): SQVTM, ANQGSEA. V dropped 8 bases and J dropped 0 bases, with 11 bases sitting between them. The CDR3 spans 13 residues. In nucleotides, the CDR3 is TGCAGCCCAAGGGGGGGCTCCTACAATGAGCAGTTCTTC. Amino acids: CSPRGGSYNEQFF.

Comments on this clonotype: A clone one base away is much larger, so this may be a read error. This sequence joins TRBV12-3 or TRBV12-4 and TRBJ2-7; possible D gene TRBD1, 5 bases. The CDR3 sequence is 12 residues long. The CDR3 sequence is CASGKGSYERYF. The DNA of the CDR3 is TGTGCCAGTGGGAAGGGGTCCTACGAGCGGTACTTC.

The CDR3 bases are TGTGCCAGCAGCCAACACACCAGAATGAACACTGAAGCTTTCTTT. Translation gives CASSQHTRMNTEAFF. The chain combines TRBV14 with TRBJ1-1; D gene ambiguous. This CDR3 region has 15 residues. With 2 bases removed from V and 0 bases from J, the gap between germline ends came to 10 bases. Germline CDR1 reads SGHDN; CDR2 reads FVKESK.

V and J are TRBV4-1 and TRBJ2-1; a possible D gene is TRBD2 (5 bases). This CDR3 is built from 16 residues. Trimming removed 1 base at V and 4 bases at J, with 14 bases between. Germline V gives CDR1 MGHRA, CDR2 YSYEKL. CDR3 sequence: CASSQGPSGTYNEQFF. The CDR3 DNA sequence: TGCGCCAGCAGCCAAGGTCCGTCGGGAACTTACAATGAGCAGTTCTTC.

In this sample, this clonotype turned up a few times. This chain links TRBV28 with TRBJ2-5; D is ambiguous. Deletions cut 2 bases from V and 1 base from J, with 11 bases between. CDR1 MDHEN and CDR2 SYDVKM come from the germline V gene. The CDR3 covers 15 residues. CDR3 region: CASSLPFGPQETQYF. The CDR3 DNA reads TGTGCCAGCAGTTTACCCTTCGGGCCCCAAGAGACCCAGTACTTC.